This is a list of T cell receptor beta chains from one sample in a study of shared T cell receptors in the human thymus. Measured with immunoSEQ multiplex PCR; TCRdb has only the in-frame clones, and not every one. The repertoire holds around 730,000 clones, with 70% to 90% as singletons. This sample also appeared in a second study, on human thymus T cells.

Material for sequencing was thymocytes. The receptor source for this set is a girl younger than two with a congenital heart defect. Each CDR3 is given with its conserved first and last residue.

v_gene: TRBV11-2
j_gene: TRBJ1-6
CDR3aa: CASSPTGVAYYNSPLHF

v_gene: TRBV4-3
j_gene: TRBJ1-2
CDR3aa: CASSQDSPPGQGANCNGYTF

v_gene: TRBV10-1
j_gene: TRBJ2-5
CDR3aa: CASSEQVDSETQYF

v_gene: TRBV19
j_gene: TRBJ2-2
CDR3aa: CASSTKQGTGELFF

v_gene: TRBV28
j_gene: TRBJ1-5
CDR3aa: CASIQGDQPQHF

v_gene: TRBV11-2
j_gene: TRBJ2-1
CDR3aa: CASSFKGPNFSYNEQFF

v_gene: TRBV9
j_gene: TRBJ1-2
CDR3aa: CASSAQDVGREYYGYTF

v_gene: TRBV11-2
j_gene: TRBJ1-4
CDR3aa: CASSLVGGRGSEKLFF

v_gene: TRBV7-8
j_gene: TRBJ1-2
CDR3aa: CASSLEVPSTGLGGYTF

v_gene: TRBV27
j_gene: TRBJ2-1
CDR3aa: CASSAQGPRSYNEQFF

v_gene: TRBV2
j_gene: TRBJ2-1
CDR3aa: CASTRKATSSGEQFF

v_gene: TRBV27
j_gene: TRBJ1-3
CDR3aa: CASSLLQGNTIYF

v_gene: TRBV5-8
j_gene: TRBJ2-6
CDR3aa: CASSLGAAGANVLTF

v_gene: TRBV13
j_gene: TRBJ2-5
CDR3aa: CASSLVQGRKTQYF

v_gene: TRBV5-1
j_gene: TRBJ1-5
CDR3aa: CASSLGQNNQPQHF

v_gene: TRBV9
j_gene: TRBJ2-1
CDR3aa: CASSVTREEKHNEQFF

v_gene: TRBV7-6
j_gene: TRBJ2-1
CDR3aa: CASSLAEDRDLNEQFF

v_gene: TRBV6-1
j_gene: TRBJ2-3
CDR3aa: CASREGLAMVDTQYF

v_gene: TRBV27
j_gene: TRBJ1-5
CDR3aa: CASSLSWEGGEPQHF

v_gene: TRBV27
j_gene: TRBJ2-3
CDR3aa: CASSLSLTTDTQYF

v_gene: TRBV19
j_gene: TRBJ2-4
CDR3aa: CASSTPGQRAKNIQYF

v_gene: TRBV11-2
j_gene: TRBJ2-7
CDR3aa: CASSSGDGPKPPYEQYF

v_gene: TRBV7-9
j_gene: TRBJ2-5
CDR3aa: CASSPGQGGPLQETQYF

v_gene: TRBV29-1
j_gene: TRBJ2-7
CDR3aa: CSAKTGYEQYF

v_gene: TRBV6-5
j_gene: TRBJ1-2
CDR3aa: CASSPRQANYGYTF

v_gene: TRBV2
j_gene: TRBJ1-1
CDR3aa: CASTRPRVNTEAFF